This is a list of T cell receptor beta chains from one sample in a study of T cell responses to AZD1222 COVID-19 vaccine. Generated by immunoSEQ multiplex PCR, the TCRdb table keeps only in-frame clones and is missing some. The repertoire holds 160,000 or so clones, 75% to 90% seen once, with approximately 6.6% in the top ten. The sample was peripheral blood, taken after recovery from COVID-19. These receptors were collected from an adult who had recovered from COVID-19. The CDR3 runs from the conserved cysteine through the conserved F or W. D genes are given only for firm matches. Only part of the rows carry a size: once, few, many, or a class if the clone is expanded.

V gene	J gene	CDR3 length	clone size	D gene	CDR3 DNA	CDR3 protein
TRBV5-4	TRBJ1-5	15	-	TRBD1	TGTGCCAGCAGCTTGGACAGGGGAGAAAATCAGCCCCAGCATTTT	CASSLDRGENQPQHF
TRBV3-1/TRBV3-2	TRBJ1-6	15	-	TRBD1	TGTGCCAGCAGCCAGGGACAGGGGGGTAATTCACCCCTCCACTTT	CASSQGQGGNSPLHF
TRBV4-1	TRBJ2-7	18	-	TRBD1	TGCGCCAGCAGCCAAGTTATTCCAGGACAGGGGGAAGGCTACGAGCAGTACTTC	CASSQVIPGQGEGYEQYF
TRBV27	TRBJ2-7	18	-	TRBD2	TGTGCCAGCAGTTCAGATGGACTAGCGGGAGGGGGCTCCTACGAGCAGTACTTC	CASSSDGLAGGGSYEQYF
TRBV7-3	TRBJ2-1	14	-	TRBD1	TGTGCCAGCAGCTTAGACAGGGGAAGCAATGAGCAGTTCTTC	CASSLDRGSNEQFF
TRBV28	TRBJ2-7	13	-	TRBD2	TGTGCCAGCAGACGACTAGCGGGAGTCCAGGAGTACTTC	CASRRLAGVQEYF
TRBV5-6	TRBJ2-4	18	once	-	TGTGCCAGCAGCCCTGGGACGGGCGGGAATCTAGCCAAAAACATTCAGTACTTC	CASSPGTGGNLAKNIQYF
TRBV27	TRBJ2-7	14	-	-	TGTGCCAGCAGTCCGTGGGGGGTCACCTACGAGCAGTACTTC	CASSPWGVTYEQYF
TRBV7-9	TRBJ2-1	11	-	TRBD1	TGTGCCAATGACAGGGATAATGAGCAGTTCTTC	CANDRDNEQFF
TRBV28	TRBJ2-3	15	-	-	TGTGCCAGCACCCCCGGGCGAAGAGGGGAGGATACGCAGTATTTT	CASTPGRRGEDTQYF
TRBV28	TRBJ1-2	14	-	-	TGTGCCAGCAGTTTACACGAGCGGGGCTATGGCTACACCTTC	CASSLHERGYGYTF
TRBV9	TRBJ1-5	15	-	-	TGTGCCAGCAGCGTAGGAGACAGCCTCAATCAGCCCCAGCATTTT	CASSVGDSLNQPQHF
TRBV4-3	TRBJ1-2	16	few	-	TGCGCCAGCAGCCAAGTAATAGGGCAGGAGAACTATGGCTACACCTTC	CASSQVIGQENYGYTF
TRBV6-5	TRBJ2-1	14	-	-	TGTGCCAGCAGTTACTCAGGAGGCCCAGTCGAGCAGTTCTTC	CASSYSGGPVEQFF
TRBV9	TRBJ2-5	17	-	TRBD2	TGTGCCAGCAGCGACTGGACTAGCGGGGGGGCCCCAGAGACCCAGTACTTC	CASSDWTSGGAPETQYF
TRBV5-1	TRBJ1-2	13	-	-	TGCGCCAGCAGCTTGGCCCCAGGGGACGGCTACACCTTC	CASSLAPGDGYTF
TRBV28	TRBJ1-1	14	-	-	TGTGCCAGCAGTTCCCCAAGGGGATACACTGAAGCTTTCTTT	CASSSPRGYTEAFF
TRBV27	TRBJ1-1	14	-	-	TGTGCCAGCAGTGAAGGCATCCTAACAGGGTATGCTTTCTTT	CASSEGILTGYAFF
TRBV6-2/TRBV6-3	TRBJ2-7	14	-	-	TGTGCCAGCAGTTCAGGGCCCGGCGGCTACGAGCAGTACTTC	CASSSGPGGYEQYF
TRBV19	TRBJ1-2	16	-	-	TGTGCCAGTAGTATAGACCCTCAGGGACTCGACTATGGCTACACCTTC	CASSIDPQGLDYGYTF
TRBV29-1	TRBJ2-7	13	-	-	TGCAGCGTTGAAGGTCCTGGAGGGGACGAGCAGTACTTC	CSVEGPGGDEQYF
TRBV7-9	TRBJ2-3	13	-	-	TGTGCCGGACGAGGGGGTCCCGTCGATACGCAGTATTTT	CAGRGGPVDTQYF
TRBV7-9	TRBJ2-1	17	-	TRBD1	TGTGCCAGCAGCTTCTTGACAGGGGGGTATAGTAAGGATGAGCAGTTCTTC	CASSFLTGGYSKDEQFF
TRBV12-3/TRBV12-4	TRBJ1-1	13	-	-	TGTGCCAGCGTCATGACAGCCCACACTGAAGCTTTCTTT	CASVMTAHTEAFF
TRBV19	TRBJ2-3	17	-	-	TGTGCCAGTAGTCTCTGGGCCGGAGGGGTGAGCACAGATACGCAGTATTTT	CASSLWAGGVSTDTQYF
TRBV5-6	TRBJ1-2	13	-	-	TGTGCCAGCAGCTTGGTAACAGGAGGGGGCTACACCTTC	CASSLVTGGGYTF
TRBV10-3	TRBJ2-7	15	-	TRBD2	TGTGCCATCAGTGAGTCTAGCGGGGGGCCCTACGAGCAGTACTTC	CAISESSGGPYEQYF
TRBV3-1/TRBV3-2	TRBJ2-7	14	-	-	TGTGCCAGCAGCCTGGGCGTCAGTACCTACGAGCAGTACTTC	CASSLGVSTYEQYF
TRBV5-4	TRBJ1-2	14	few	-	TGTGCCAGCAGCCCGGGGCCAACGAACTATGGCTACACCTTC	CASSPGPTNYGYTF
TRBV6-5	TRBJ2-3	12	-	-	TGTGCCAGCGCCGGAGGCACAGATACGCAGTATTTT	CASAGGTDTQYF
TRBV15	TRBJ1-5	15	-	-	TGTGCCACCAGCACCGATGGATACGGCAATCAGCCCCAGCATTTT	CATSTDGYGNQPQHF
TRBV4-3	TRBJ2-2	16	few	-	TGCGCCAGCAGCCAAGATCGCAGGGTGGGCACCGGGGAGCTGTTTTTT	CASSQDRRVGTGELFF
TRBV18	TRBJ2-7	13	-	-	TGTGCCAGCTCACCACCCTCCGCCTACGAGCAGTACTTC	CASSPPSAYEQYF
TRBV19	TRBJ1-5	17	-	-	TGTGCCAGTAGTATCGGAACACAGGGAAATAGCAATCAGCCCCAGCATTTT	CASSIGTQGNSNQPQHF
TRBV27	TRBJ1-5	13	once	-	TGTGCCAGCAGTCGCTATAGCAATCAGCCCCAGCATTTT	CASSRYSNQPQHF
TRBV4-1	TRBJ2-7	16	-	-	TGCGCCAGCAGCCTAAGTGGCGGGACGGATCCCTACGAGCAGTACTTC	CASSLSGGTDPYEQYF
TRBV7-9	TRBJ1-2	14	few	TRBD1	TGTGCCAGCAGCACCTACAGGGGTAGCTATGGCTACACCTTC	CASSTYRGSYGYTF
TRBV12-3/TRBV12-4	TRBJ2-2	11	once	-	TGTGCCAGCGGCCGGCCCGGGGAGCTGTTTTTT	CASGRPGELFF
TRBV11-1	TRBJ1-5	14	-	-	TGTGCCAGCAGCCCAAGGGACAGCAATCAGCCCCAGCATTTT	CASSPRDSNQPQHF
TRBV5-4	TRBJ2-7	13	once	-	TGTGCCAGCAGCGGCGGTGCCTCCTACGAGCAGTACTTC	CASSGGASYEQYF
TRBV14	TRBJ2-7	16	-	-	TGTGCCAGCAGCCCAAATTTCAGGGGAAGCTCCTACGAGCAGTACTTC	CASSPNFRGSSYEQYF
TRBV27	TRBJ1-5	13	-	TRBD1	TGTGCCAGCAGCGGGACAGCCTATCAGCCCCAGCATTTT	CASSGTAYQPQHF
TRBV2	TRBJ1-5	14	-	-	TGTGCCAGCAGTGACAGGGCGGGCAATCAGCCCCAGCATTTT	CASSDRAGNQPQHF
TRBV18	TRBJ2-5	18	-	-	TGTGCCAGCTCACCAGGGTCTCTAGCAGGGAGAGGTTCGGAGACCCAGTACTTC	CASSPGSLAGRGSETQYF
TRBV19	TRBJ2-5	13	-	-	TGTGCCAGTAGTATGCTAGAGAAAGAGACCCAGTACTTC	CASSMLEKETQYF
TRBV27	TRBJ2-7	12	few	TRBD1	TGTGCCAGCAGTCGACAGGGGAACGAGCAGTACTTC	CASSRQGNEQYF
TRBV21-1	TRBJ2-2	17	-	-	TGTGCCAGCAGCAAAAGAGGACAGGGCACTAACACCGGGGAGCTGTTTTTT	CASSKRGQGTNTGELFF
TRBV19	TRBJ2-1	16	once	TRBD1	TGTGCCAGTAGTTTCGGACAGGTGAACTCCTACAATGAGCAGTTCTTC	CASSFGQVNSYNEQFF
TRBV10-3	TRBJ1-1	15	-	-	TGTGCCACCATGGAGAGAACCACAGCCCCTAATGAAGCTTTCTTT	CATMERTTAPNEAFF
TRBV6-2/TRBV6-3	TRBJ1-5	15	few	TRBD1	TGTGCCAGCAGCCGACAGGGACTTAGCAATCAGCCCCAGCATTTT	CASSRQGLSNQPQHF
TRBV3-1/TRBV3-2	TRBJ2-7	14	-	-	TGTGCCAGCAGCCAAGTTCCCAGGTCGGAAGAGCAGTACTTC	CASSQVPRSEEQYF
TRBV29-1	TRBJ2-1	11	-	-	TGCAGCGCCGGGACCGACAATGAGCAGTTCTTC	CSAGTDNEQFF
TRBV5-4	TRBJ2-7	16	-	TRBD2	TGTGCCAGCAGCCCACATAGCGGGAGCGGGACCTACGAGCAGTACTTC	CASSPHSGSGTYEQYF
TRBV11-2	TRBJ2-7	13	-	TRBD2	TGTGCCAGCAGCTCTACTAGCGGGTGGAGTAAGGGCTTC	CASSSTSGWSKGF
TRBV28	TRBJ2-2	10	-	-	TGTGCCACCTCCACCGGGGAGCTGTTTTTT	CATSTGELFF
TRBV28	TRBJ2-1	11	-	-	TGTGCCAGCCCCCGGGGCAATGAGCAGTTCTTC	CASPRGNEQFF
TRBV5-1	TRBJ2-5	15	-	-	TGCGCCAGCAGCTTGGCCCCAGGACACCAAGAGACCCAGTACTTC	CASSLAPGHQETQYF